Shown below are 30 T cell receptor beta chains from a single sample sequenced in a study of T and B cells in COVID-19 patients. TRB rearrangements were amplified by multiplex PCR with BIOMED2 TRB-A/B primers. Via MiXCR, TCRdb re-called the multiplex PCR reads, giving one row per CDR3 protein. The data show some 15,000 distinct CDR3 sequences, about 29% seen once. TRB was amplified from approximately 250-500 ng of blood genomic DNA. The sample was blood. The receptors were sampled from a human donor who had recovered from COVID-19.

The gene calls are TRBV7-4 and TRBJ1-3; D is possibly TRBD1 (5 bases). CDR3 length: 17 residues. Germline CDR1 reads SGHVT; CDR2 reads SQSDAQ. V gave up 3 bases and J gave up 4 bases, with 19 bases separating them. The CDR3 protein is CASSLEDTEDFGNTIYF. The CDR3 nucleotides read TGTGCCAGCAGCTTGGAGGACACAGAAGACTTCGGAAACACCATATATTTT.

The chain links TRBV6-2 or TRBV6-3 to TRBJ2-2; 9 bases agree with TRBD2. The germline V gene encodes CDR1 MNHEY and CDR2 SVGEGT. The ends lost 4 bases at V and 8 bases at J; junction bases unmatched: 2. The length of the CDR3 is 13 residues. The CDR3 loop reads CASSLAGAGELFF. The CDR3, as DNA: TGTGCCAGCAGTTTAGCGGGAGCGGGGGAGCTGTTTTTT.

J is TRBJ1-4 and V is TRBV30; D remains ambiguous. The germline gives CDR1 GTSNPN, CDR2 SVGIG (reference sequence). This CDR3 region has 11 residues. V was shortened by 2 bases and J by 5 bases, with 3 bases between the two germline ends. CDR3 nucleotides: TGTGCCTGGAGTATAAATGAAAAACTGTTTTTT. It encodes CAWSINEKLFF. Filled out from reference TRBV30 and TRBJ1-4, the complete variable domain reads SQTIHQWPATLVQPVGSPLSLECTVEGTSNPNLYWYRQAAGRGLQLLFYSVGIGQISSEVPQNLSASRPQDRQFILSSKKLLLSDSGFYLCAWSINEKLFFGSGTQLSVL.

The rearrangement links TRBV19 to TRBJ2-1, with 9 positions matching TRBD2. This CDR3 spans 15 amino acids. CDR1 is LNHDA and CDR2 is SQIVND in the germline V gene (reference sequence). Trimming took 8 bases from V and 10 from J; bases not matched to a gene: 15. In DNA form, the CDR3 reads TGTGCCAGTCGAATCCCCTCTTGGGCGGGAGGGGAGCAGTTCTTC. This codes for CASRIPSWAGGEQFF. Looking up the rest from reference TRBV19 and TRBJ2-1 gives the full variable domain: DGGITQSPKYLFRKEGQNVTLSCEQNLNHDAMYWYRQDPGQGLRLIYYSQIVNDFQKGDIAEGYSVSREKKESFPLTVTSAQKNPTAFYLCASRIPSWAGGEQFFGPGTRLTVL.

This clonotype is labeled medium-sized. The chain has TRBV29-1 and TRBJ2-7; D not certain. Per the germline V gene, CDR1 is SQVTM and CDR2 is ANQGSEA. CDR3 length: 11 residues. Trimming pared 3 bases from V and 7 bases from J, leaving 10 bases between. CDR3 in DNA: TGCAGCGTTGATGGGGTGGGGGAGCAGTACTTC. Translating gives CSVDGVGEQYF.

This clonotype has ten or more counts. The genes are TRBV18 and TRBJ1-6; maybe TRBD1 (6 bases). Trimming cost V 3 bases and J 8 bases, with 14 bases left between them. The CDR3 consists of 15 residues. Germline lookup yields CDR1 KGHSH and CDR2 LQKENI. CDR3: CASSPATGSDSPLHF. The DNA of the CDR3 is TGTGCCAGCTCACCCGCGACAGGTTCTGATTCACCCCTCCACTTT.

This chain uses TRBV10-3 with TRBJ2-3; D gene ambiguous. This CDR3 is built from 13 residues. CDR1 and CDR2 from the germline V gene are ENHRY and SYGVKD. Trimming cost V 8 bases and J 3 bases, with 12 bases left between them. The CDR3: CAIQAVWTDTQYF. The CDR3 DNA follows: TGTGCCATCCAGGCGGTGTGGACAGATACGCAGTATTTT.

Points on this clonotype: The junction shows a germline mismatch at one end, possibly a read error. The chain recombines TRBV5-1 with TRBJ1-5, with 9 bases fitting TRBD1. Germline values: CDR1 SGHRS, CDR2 YFSETQ. The length of the CDR3 is 15 residues. The CDR3 DNA reads as TGTGCCAGCAGCTTGTCTGGACAGGGGTTTCAGCCCCAGCATTTT. It codes for CASSLSGQGFQPQHF.

This chain connects TRBV12-3 or TRBV12-4 to TRBJ1-1; TRBD1 agrees at 8 bases. CDR3 length: 13 residues. With V trimmed by 2 bases and J by 11 bases, 7 bases remained unmatched. The CDR3 protein is CASSLFSGGDAFF. CDR3 sequence (DNA): TGTGCCAGCAGTTTATTCTCAGGGGGCGACGCTTTCTTT.

The chain uses TRBV11-3 and TRBJ2-5; a weak D match, TRBD1 (6 bases). With 5 bases removed from V and 5 bases from J, the gap between germline ends came to 9 bases. The CDR3 extends over 12 amino acids. Germline V CDR1 and CDR2: SGHNT, YENEEA. The CDR3 loop is CASSLRGETQYF. For the CDR3, the DNA is TGTGCCAGCAGCCTCAGGGGTGAGACCCAGTACTTC. The full variable domain, its missing parts supplied by reference TRBV11-3 and TRBJ2-5, is EAGVVQSPRYKIIEKKQPVAFWCNPISGHNTLYWYLQNLGQGPELLIRYENEEAVDDSQLPKDRFSAERLKGVDSTLKIQPAELGDSAVYLCASSLRGETQYFGPGTRLLVL.

This clonotype was counted a single time. The rearrangement joins TRBV6-5 to TRBJ2-2; 8 bases are a match to TRBD1. V shed 6 bases and J 3 bases; nucleotides not matched to a gene: 3. The CDR3 runs 14 residues. CDR1 and CDR2 (germline): MNHEY, SVGAGI. CDR3 sequence: CASRGQGDTGELFF. The CDR3 bases are TGTGCCAGCAGAGGACAGGGTGACACCGGGGAGCTGTTTTTT.

V gene TRBV6-1 combines with J gene TRBJ2-7, with unresolved D. V was pared by 6 bases and J by 4 bases, with 28 bases between. The CDR3 covers 18 residues. Germline V gene sequence: CDR1 MNHNS, CDR2 SASEGT. Here the CDR3 reads CASSQLRKGSTSSYEQYF. CDR3 nucleotide sequence: TGTGCCAGCAGCCAACTCAGGAAAGGCTCGACAAGTTCATACGAGCAGTACTTC.

This clonotype was picked up a small number of times. V usage is TRBV5-4 and J usage is TRBJ1-2, with D possibly being TRBD1 (5 bases). The V gene's germline CDR1 is SGHNT and CDR2 YYREEE (reference sequence). CDR3 size: 14 residues. V lost 6 bases and J lost 4, with 16 bases in between. CDR3 in DNA: TGTGCCAGCACCAGGGAGTCGCCTACCTATGGCTACACCTTC. Protein: CASTRESPTYGYTF. The full variable domain, with the rest looked up from reference TRBV5-4 and TRBJ1-2, is ETGVTQSPTHLIKTRGQQVTLRCSSQSGHNTVSWYQQALGQGPQFIFQYYREEENGRGNFPPRFSGLQFPNYSSELNVNALELDDSALYLCASTRESPTYGYTFGSGTRLTVV.

The chain recombines TRBV7-2 with TRBJ1-1; D possibly corresponds to TRBD1 (5 bases). The CDR3 runs 16 residues. Between the trimmed V and J ends, which lost 2 bases and 1 base, there was a span of 14 bases. Germline V CDR1 and CDR2: SGHTA, FQGNSA. The CDR3 DNA follows: TGTGCCAGCAGCTTAACCGGGGCAGGGACGAACACTGAAGCTTTCTTT. Amino acid sequence: CASSLTGAGTNTEAFF.

This clonotype was seen just once. The chain couples TRBV5-1 to TRBJ2-6; D call uncertain. The CDR3 extends over 16 amino acids. Deletions cut 1 base from V and 6 bases from J, with 14 bases between. In germline, CDR1 is SGHRS, CDR2 YFSETQ. CDR3 in amino acids: CASSLRLSSMANVLTF. The CDR3 coding sequence is TGCGCCAGCAGCTTGAGGCTTTCCTCGATGGCCAACGTCCTGACTTTC.

This clonotype appeared a single time. The chain couples TRBV7-9 to TRBJ1-5; D unresolved. The CDR3 has 13 residues. The V end was cut by 8 bases, the J end by 1 base, with 9 bases between. CDR1 is SEHNR, CDR2 FQNEAQ, per germline (reference sequence). This CDR3 reads CASHEGSNQPQHF. The CDR3 DNA reads TGTGCCAGCCACGAGGGCAGCAATCAGCCCCAGCATTTT.

The chain recombines TRBV18 with TRBJ2-7, with D perhaps TRBD2 (6 bases). Trimming stripped 2 bases from V and 2 bases from J, with 10 bases between. The CDR3 is made up of 14 amino acids. CDR1 is KGHSH, CDR2 LQKENI, per germline. CDR3 coding DNA: TGTGCCAGCTCACCAGCGGGAACAACCTACGAGCAGTACTTC. Its protein is CASSPAGTTYEQYF.

In its sample, this clonotype was seen once. The genes are TRBV11-2 and TRBJ2-7; 11 positions match TRBD2. CDR1 and CDR2 (germline): SGHAT, FQNNGV. This CDR3 is built from 16 residues. Germline trimming cut 2 bases from V and 3 bases from J; bases unmatched to any gene: 6. CDR3 sequence: CASSLPGTSGVYEQYF. CDR3 coding DNA: TGTGCCAGCAGCTTACCCGGGACTAGCGGAGTCTACGAGCAGTACTTC.

V is TRBV6-5 and J is TRBJ1-1, with unresolved D. In germline, CDR1 is MNHEY, CDR2 SVGAGI. The CDR3 runs to 12 residues. Between the trimmed V and J ends, which lost 7 bases and 3 bases, there was a span of 9 bases. CDR3 nucleotide sequence: TGTGCCAGCACCGGGGTGGACACTGAAGCTTTCTTT. Translation gives CASTGVDTEAFF.

J is TRBJ1-2 and V is TRBV5-6, with D uncertain. CDR3 length: 13 amino acids. Germline CDR1 and CDR2: SGHDT and YYEEEE. Trimming took 4 bases from V and 6 from J, leaving 13 bases between them. The CDR3 reads CASSLGSGDGYTF. DNA of the CDR3: TGTGCCAGCAGCCTCGGCTCGGGAGATGGCTACACCTTC.

This clonotype was seen a few times. CDR3 DNA sequence: TGTGCCAGTAGTGCGGAGGGAGGGACAGGGGGCACTGAAGCTTTCTTT. It is translated as CASSAEGGTGGTEAFF. This chain uses TRBV19 with TRBJ1-1, with 11 bases lining up with TRBD1. V gave up 5 bases and J gave up 4 bases; unmatched junction bases: 9. Looked up from germline, CDR1 is LNHDA and CDR2 is SQIVND (reference sequence). The CDR3 has 16 residues.

Relative to its sample, this clonotype is medium-sized. The chain uses TRBV29-1 and TRBJ1-2; D is unresolved. Trimming pared 7 bases from V and 3 bases from J, leaving 15 bases between. The CDR3 loop spans 13 amino acids. Germline assignment: CDR1 SQVTM and CDR2 ANQGSEA. CDR3 coding DNA: TGCAGCGCCCGGCGCTTAGAGGACTATGGCTACACCTTC. Its translation is CSARRLEDYGYTF.

The chain joins TRBV7-9 to TRBJ2-7; 11 bases agree with TRBD2. The V gene end was trimmed by 5 bases and the J gene end by 2 bases; junction bases not matched to a gene: 14. Germline V CDR1 and CDR2: SEHNR, FQNEAQ (reference sequence). The length of the CDR3 is 18 residues. This CDR3 reads CASSPTGPSGGTTYEQYF. For the CDR3, the DNA is TGTGCCAGCAGCCCCACGGGACCTAGCGGGGGGACCACCTACGAGCAGTACTTC.

The rearrangement links TRBV11-3 to TRBJ1-6; possibly TRBD1 for D (5 bases). Germline V gene data show CDR1 as SGHNT and CDR2 as YENEEA. The V and J ends lost 3 bases and 12 bases respectively, with 18 bases between them. This CDR3 is 15 amino acids long. CDR3 sequence reads: CASSFGGWEEEPLHF. The CDR3 DNA is TGTGCCAGCAGCTTCGGGGGGTGGGAAGAAGAACCCCTCCACTTT.

The gene calls are TRBV20-1 and TRBJ2-5, with TRBD2 matching over 13 bases. This CDR3 contains 15 residues. V shed 6 bases, J shed 4 bases, and the junction held 8 bases outside the gene matches. Germline V gene lookup returns CDR1 DFQATT and CDR2 SNEGSKA (reference sequence). The CDR3 DNA reads as TGCAGTGCGAGGACTAGCGGGAGCTTACGAGAGACCCAGTACTTC. Residues: CSARTSGSLRETQYF.

V gene TRBV28 combines with J gene TRBJ1-6, with 8 bases that match TRBD1. This CDR3 has 17 amino acids. The V gene end was trimmed by 2 bases and the J gene end by 8 bases; junction bases not matched to a gene: 11. CDR1 and CDR2 from the germline V gene are MDHEN and SYDVKM. The CDR3 sequence is CASSLPMTGVGDSPLHF. As DNA, the CDR3 is TGTGCCAGCAGTTTACCCATGACAGGGGTCGGCGATTCACCCCTCCACTTT.

The rearrangement uses TRBV5-6 and TRBJ2-7; perhaps TRBD2 as D (6 bases). The ends were cut back, 4 bases at V and 0 bases at J, with 14 bases in the middle. The CDR3 loop spans 15 amino acids. Germline assignment: CDR1 SGHDT and CDR2 YYEEEE. The CDR3 sequence is CASSRIAGSSYEQYF. The CDR3 DNA reads as TGTGCCAGCAGCCGGATCGCGGGGAGCTCCTACGAGCAGTACTTC.

This clonotype is deemed medium-sized. V and J are TRBV29-1 and TRBJ2-7; weak D call: TRBD1 (6 bases). This CDR3 contains 12 residues. Germline V gives CDR1 SQVTM, CDR2 ANQGSEA. V was pared by 4 bases and J by 5 bases, with 12 bases between. CDR3 protein: CSVGAGADEQYF. The CDR3 DNA reads as TGCAGCGTTGGGGCAGGGGCGGACGAGCAGTACTTC.

By proportion, this clonotype is medium-sized. V usage is TRBV19 and J usage is TRBJ1-1; TRBD1 might be the D (5 bases). Per germline, CDR1 LNHDA and CDR2 SQIVND (reference sequence). V lost 8 bases to trimming and J lost 1 base, with 5 bases between them. There are 11 residues in the CDR3. Here the CDR3 reads CASGANTEAFF. Here the CDR3 DNA reads TGTGCCAGTGGGGCGAACACTGAAGCTTTCTTT. The full variable domain, with the rest looked up from reference TRBV19 and TRBJ1-1, is DGGITQSPKYLFRKEGQNVTLSCEQNLNHDAMYWYRQDPGQGLRLIYYSQIVNDFQKGDIAEGYSVSREKKESFPLTVTSAQKNPTAFYLCASGANTEAFFGQGTRLTVV.

This clonotype was counted a few times. The chain links TRBV19 to TRBJ1-1, with D uncertain. The CDR3 consists of 13 residues. Trimming shortened V by 3 bases and J by 7 bases, and 12 bases separated the two germline ends. Germline lookup yields CDR1 LNHDA and CDR2 SQIVND (reference sequence). CDR3 nucleotides: TGTGCCAGTAGTATCCTAAGCCCCTTTGAAGCTTTCTTT. Translated, it gives CASSILSPFEAFF.